A selection of T cell receptor beta chains follows, all from one sample in a study of CD8 T cells in ankylosing spondylitis. From the 5' RACE reads, TCRdb called clonotypes with MiXCR, one entry per CDR3 protein. The table records fewer than 250,000 distinct CDR3 sequences, about 10% of them present only once. Sequences were obtained from blood, either unsorted or a sorted T cell fraction (not recorded which). These receptor sequences come from a male donor with ankylosing spondylitis or in good health (not recorded which). CDR3s include the opening cysteine and the closing phenylalanine or tryptophan. Each record gives: J gene, V gene, CDR3 protein.

TRBJ2-7	TRBV3-1	CASSQFLWEQYF
TRBJ2-5	TRBV7-7	CASSSAGGRETQYF
TRBJ1-3	TRBV10-3	CAISEGTERNTIYF
TRBJ2-7	TRBV5-1	CASSSPVDRGLSEQYF
TRBJ2-7	TRBV7-2	CASSLRQYEQYF
TRBJ2-5	TRBV10-3	CAISMTGFGETQYF
TRBJ2-2	TRBV5-5	CASTWRTGTTGELFF
TRBJ1-1	TRBV11-2	CASTLDRATEAFF
TRBJ1-2	TRBV30	CAWSPRKEIGYTF
TRBJ2-3	TRBV6-5	CASSYVTAADTQYF
TRBJ2-2	TRBV30	CAWIGTSLTGELFF
TRBJ2-3	TRBV5-1	CASSGGLAGGRSTDTQYF
TRBJ2-2	TRBV20-1	CSAPFAAGAGELFF
TRBJ2-5	TRBV29-1	CSVGMGRETQYF
TRBJ1-2	TRBV30	CAWRAPGQGANYGYTF
TRBJ2-7	TRBV12-3/TRBV12-4	CASSFLGVYEQYF
TRBJ2-1	TRBV10-2	CASRDNEQFF
TRBJ2-3	TRBV20-1	CSARDMEGGPSTDTQYF
TRBJ2-7	TRBV20-1	CSADRGSYEQYF
TRBJ2-7	TRBV29-1	CSVELPGDDYEQYF
TRBJ1-1	TRBV30	CAWSAQGLNTEAFF
TRBJ2-2	TRBV4-2	CASSQDPRGTGELFF
TRBJ1-5	TRBV11-2	CASSLDGENGQPQHF